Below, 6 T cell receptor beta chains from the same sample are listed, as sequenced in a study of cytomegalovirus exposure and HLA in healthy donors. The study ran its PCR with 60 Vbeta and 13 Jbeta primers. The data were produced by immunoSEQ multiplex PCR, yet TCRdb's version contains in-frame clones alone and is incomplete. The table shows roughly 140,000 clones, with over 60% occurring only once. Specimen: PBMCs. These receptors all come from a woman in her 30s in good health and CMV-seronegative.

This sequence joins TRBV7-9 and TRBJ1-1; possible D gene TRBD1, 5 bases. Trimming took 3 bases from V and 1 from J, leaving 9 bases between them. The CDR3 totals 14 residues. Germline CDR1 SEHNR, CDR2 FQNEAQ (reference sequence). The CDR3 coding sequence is TGTGCCAGCAGCTTTTCGACAGAGAACACTGAAGCTTTCTTT. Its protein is CASSFSTENTEAFF. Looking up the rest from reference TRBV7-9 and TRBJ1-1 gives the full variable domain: DTGVSQNPRHKITKRGQNVTFRCDPISEHNRLYWYRQTLGQGPEFLTYFQNEAQLEKSRLLSDRFSAERPKGSFSTLEIQRTEQGDSAMYLCASSFSTENTEAFFGQGTRLTVV.

DNA of the CDR3: TGCGCCAGCAGCCTTCGGGGTTGGTCCTATAATTCACCCCTCCACTTT. This encodes CASSLRGWSYNSPLHF. The chain employs TRBV5-1 and TRBJ1-6; D not resolved. The CDR3 totals 16 residues. Germline CDR1 and CDR2: SGHRS and YFSETQ. V was cut by 4 bases and J by 1 base, with 12 bases left in between.

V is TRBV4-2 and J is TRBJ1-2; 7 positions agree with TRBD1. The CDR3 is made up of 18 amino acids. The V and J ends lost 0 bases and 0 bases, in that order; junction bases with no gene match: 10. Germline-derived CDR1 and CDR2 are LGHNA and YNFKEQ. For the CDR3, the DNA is TGTGCCAGCAGCCAAGACCACCTGGACAGGCTAGCTAACTATGGCTACACCTTC. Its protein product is CASSQDHLDRLANYGYTF.

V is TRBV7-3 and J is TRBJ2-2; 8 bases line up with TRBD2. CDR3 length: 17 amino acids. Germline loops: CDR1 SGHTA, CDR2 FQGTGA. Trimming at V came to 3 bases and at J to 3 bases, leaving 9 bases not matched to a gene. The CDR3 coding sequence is TGTGCCAGCAGCTTGTGGGACACCGGGAGGGACACCGGGGAGCTGTTTTTT. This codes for CASSLWDTGRDTGELFF.

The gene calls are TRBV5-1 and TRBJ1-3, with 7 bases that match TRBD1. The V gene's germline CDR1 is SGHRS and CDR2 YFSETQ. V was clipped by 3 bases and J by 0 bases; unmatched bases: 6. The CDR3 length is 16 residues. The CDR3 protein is CASSSGTVYSGNTIYF. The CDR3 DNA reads TGCGCCAGCAGCTCCGGGACAGTCTACTCTGGAAACACCATATATTTT.

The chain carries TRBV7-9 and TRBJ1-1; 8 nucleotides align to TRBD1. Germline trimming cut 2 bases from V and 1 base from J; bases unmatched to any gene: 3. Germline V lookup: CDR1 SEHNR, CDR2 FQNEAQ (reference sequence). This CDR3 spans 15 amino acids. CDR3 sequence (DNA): TGTGCCAGCAGCTTATGGACAGGGACGAACACTGAAGCTTTCTTT. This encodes CASSLWTGTNTEAFF.